This T cell receptor (beta chain) stems from a study of PD-1 blockade in mismatch repair-deficient tumors. Overall study findings and caveats: After pembrolizumab, tumor-resident clones rose rapidly, then generally contracted before radiologic responses.

The CDR3 is 18 residues long. The germline V gene has CDR1 SGHRS and CDR2 YFSETQ. The V gene end was trimmed by 4 bases and the J gene end by 5 bases; junction bases not matched to a gene: 15. Libraries were prepared by immunoSEQ multiplex PCR; TCRdb keeps only in-frame clonotypes and omits some of them. The data contain some 97,000 clones, 70% to 85% of them singletons. The TCR-sequenced patients were a few responders to pembrolizumab. Regarding this clone: Its antigen remains unknown.

The specimen was peripheral blood, collected approximately 35 weeks after starting pembrolizumab. The clonotype comes from an adult with mismatch repair-deficient cancer. The chain couples TRBV5-1 to TRBJ2-3; 11 bases are shared with TRBD2. The CDR3 sequence: CASSPYPHSGRGGDTQYF. The CDR3 DNA is TGCGCCAGCAGCCCCTATCCTCATAGCGGGAGGGGGGGAGATACGCAGTATTTT.